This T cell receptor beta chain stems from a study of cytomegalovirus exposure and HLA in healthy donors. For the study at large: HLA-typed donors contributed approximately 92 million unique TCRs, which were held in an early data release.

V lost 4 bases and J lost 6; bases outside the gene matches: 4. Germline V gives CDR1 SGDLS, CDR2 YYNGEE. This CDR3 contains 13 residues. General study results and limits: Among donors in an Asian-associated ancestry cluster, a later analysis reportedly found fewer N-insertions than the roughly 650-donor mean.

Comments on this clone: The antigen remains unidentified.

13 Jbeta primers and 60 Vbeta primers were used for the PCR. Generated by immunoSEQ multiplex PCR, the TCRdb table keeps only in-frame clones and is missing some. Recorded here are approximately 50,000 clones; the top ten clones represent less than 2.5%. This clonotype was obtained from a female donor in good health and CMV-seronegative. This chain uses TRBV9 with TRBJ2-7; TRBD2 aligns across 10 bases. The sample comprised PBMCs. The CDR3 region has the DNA TGTGCCAGCAGCCCGCGGACTAGCGGCGAGCAGTACTTC. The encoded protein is CASSPRTSGEQYF.